Sequencing of this T cell receptor (beta chain) was carried out in a study of shared clonotypes between healthy human individuals. Study results and limitations: Blood was the only sampled material, and tissue repertoires likely differ.

The repertoire was sequenced with immunoSEQ multiplex PCR; TCRdb's copy has only in-frame clones and lacks some. The table includes more than 2 million clones, under 97% detected once. Regarding this clone: The antigen remains undetermined. Other DNA sequences within the sample encode an identical CDR3.

Recent acute infections and vaccinations were absent in the healthy HIV-negative adult donors. Donors were Caucasian adults residing in Nashville, Tennessee, USA. The investigators split CD4+ cells into a CD45RA+ naive subset and a CD45RA-negative memory subset. This CDR3 has 14 residues. The J segment lost 2 bases and the V segment lost 6 bases, leaving 5 bases of the junction unmatched. Germline CDR1 is KGHSH and CDR2 is LQKENI. This sequence joins TRBV18 and TRBJ2-7; 9 nucleotides agree with TRBD1. The sample consisted of naive CD4+ T cells sorted from blood. Stated subset: CD45RA+ positively selected. This TCR was sampled from a man aged 18-30 years in good health. The CDR3 loop is CASSRTGGTYEQYF. The CDR3 DNA sequence: TGTGCCAGCTCCCGAACAGGGGGCACCTACGAGCAGTACTTC.